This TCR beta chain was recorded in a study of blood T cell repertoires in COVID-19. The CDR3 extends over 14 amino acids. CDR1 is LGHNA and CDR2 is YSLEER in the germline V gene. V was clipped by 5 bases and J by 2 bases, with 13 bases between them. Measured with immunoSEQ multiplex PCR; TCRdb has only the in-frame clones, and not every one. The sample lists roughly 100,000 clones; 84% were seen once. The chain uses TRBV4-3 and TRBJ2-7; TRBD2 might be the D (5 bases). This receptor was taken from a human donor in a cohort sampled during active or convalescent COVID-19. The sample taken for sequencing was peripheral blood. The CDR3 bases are TGCGCCAGCAGCGTAGGACTGAATACCTACGAGCAGTACTTC. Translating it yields CASSVGLNTYEQYF.